A single sample is the source of the 27 T cell receptor beta chains below, sequenced in a study of CXCR3-negative and CXCR3-positive naive CD8 T cells. Findings and limits, study-wide: In CXCR3-positive naive cells, the TRB CDR3s were more hydrophobic than in CXCR3-negative naive cells.

For these TCRs, the target antigens are not known. UMI-labeled 5' RACE TRB cDNA libraries were prepared from the cells. TCRdb re-analyzed the 5' RACE reads; it lists each CDR3 protein once, without DNA. Here the sample table reports under 110,000 distinct CDR3 sequences. Sequencing was performed on naive CXCR3+ CD8+ T cells from blood. This sample's subset: CD45RO-CCR7+CD27+CD95- naive CD8+ T cells expressing CXCR3 (TNR3+). Source of these receptors: a human donor in good health. Some clones in this sample may be carry-over from other donors' samples.

The chain recombines TRBV6-6 with TRBJ2-5; TCRdb picks TRBD2, but there is no DNA to check that call. The germline gives CDR1 MNHNY, CDR2 SVGAGI (reference sequence). CDR3 length: 15 residues. This chain's CDR3 is CASSTTLAVQETQYF.

The chain uses TRBV5-5 and TRBJ2-2; TCRdb calls TRBD1, which cannot be checked without DNA. Germline CDR1 reads SGHKS; CDR2 reads YYEKEE (reference sequence). The CDR3 loop spans 17 amino acids. CDR3 sequence: CASSTLPGQWNTGELFF.

The chain is built from TRBV20-1 and TRBJ2-7; with no DNA, the TCRdb D assignment of TRBD2 cannot be verified. The CDR3 contains 14 residues. CDR1 is DFQATT and CDR2 is SNEGSKA in the germline V gene (reference sequence). CDR3 loop: CSASGTTSSYEQYF.

The V gene is TRBV29-1, the J gene TRBJ2-2; TCRdb's D call of TRBD2 is untestable without DNA. The CDR3 consists of 13 residues. Looked up from germline, CDR1 is SQVTM and CDR2 is ANQGSEA. The CDR3 here is CSGSGTDTGELFF.

The chain employs TRBV28 and TRBJ2-7; TCRdb outputs TRBD1, but without DNA this stays unchecked. The CDR3 is made up of 14 amino acids. Germline-derived CDR1 and CDR2 are MDHEN and SYDVKM. This CDR3 reads CASSVSGTDNEQYF.

The chain uses TRBV5-1 and TRBJ2-1. Germline values: CDR1 SGHRS, CDR2 YFSETQ. This CDR3 is 14 amino acids long. The CDR3 loop is CASSLDRFYNEQFF.

The chain uses TRBV29-1 and TRBJ2-1; TCRdb's D gene call, TRBD2, goes unchecked for lack of DNA. Per the germline V gene, CDR1 is SQVTM and CDR2 is ANQGSEA. The CDR3 has 17 amino acids. CDR3 in amino acids: CSVLGTSGKGSYNEQFF.

The rearrangement links TRBV3-1 to TRBJ2-2; TCRdb gives TRBD2 as the D gene, but with no DNA this cannot be confirmed. CDR3 length equals 18 residues. Per germline, CDR1 LGHDT and CDR2 YNNKEL (reference sequence). CDR3 sequence reads: CASSQEARLAGPTGELFF. Variable domain in full (rest from reference TRBV3-1 and TRBJ2-2): DTAVSQTPKYLVTQMGNDKSIKCEQNLGHDTMYWYKQDSKKFLKIMFSYNNKELIINETVPNRFSPKSPDKAHLNLHINSLELGDSAVYFCASSQEARLAGPTGELFFGEGSRLTVL.

The chain combines TRBV29-1 with TRBJ2-7; lacking DNA, the TRBD1 call made by TCRdb goes unchecked. The germline CDR1 and CDR2 sequences are SQVTM and ANQGSEA. This CDR3 region has 15 residues. The CDR3 spells CSVEGVGTGTHEQYF.

The chain combines TRBV7-9 with TRBJ2-1; TCRdb lists TRBD1, though no DNA is available to test this call. Germline CDR1 is SEHNR and CDR2 is FQNEAQ (reference sequence). CDR3 length: 17 residues. CDR3 amino acids: CADRTVRGKDSMDEQFF.

The rearrangement joins TRBV12-3 or TRBV12-4 to TRBJ2-3; TCRdb picks TRBD1, but there is no DNA to check that call. The CDR3 contains 16 residues. The CDR3 sequence is CASSPILSAGTDTQYF.

The chain couples TRBV6-1 to TRBJ2-7. Germline CDR1 reads MNHNS; CDR2 reads SASEGT. This CDR3 contains 15 residues. This CDR3 is CASSEIPGISYEQYF.

The J gene is TRBJ2-2, the V gene TRBV10-3; TCRdb picks TRBD1, but there is no DNA to check that call. The V gene's germline CDR1 is ENHRY and CDR2 SYGVKD. The CDR3 length is 16 residues. The CDR3 spells CAISEPGQGVTGELFF.

The chain links TRBV6-6 to TRBJ1-1; TCRdb gives TRBD1 as the D gene, but with no DNA this cannot be confirmed. CDR3 length equals 17 residues. Germline V gene lookup returns CDR1 MNHNY and CDR2 SVGAGI (reference sequence). The CDR3 spells CASMSRGFRDRETEAFF.

The gene calls are TRBV6-5 and TRBJ2-3; absent DNA, TCRdb's TRBD1 call cannot be checked. CDR1 MNHEY and CDR2 SVGAGI come from the germline V gene. The length of the CDR3 is 14 residues. This CDR3 reads CASRSQGATDTQYF.

The chain recombines TRBV6-2 or TRBV6-3 with TRBJ2-7; TCRdb selects TRBD1, and the lack of DNA leaves this call unchecked. The length of the CDR3 is 13 residues. CDR1 MNHEY and CDR2 SVGEGT come from the germline V gene. The CDR3 loop is CASSYFTGNEQYF.

The V call is TRBV7-9, the J call TRBJ2-5. This CDR3 spans 14 amino acids. Germline CDR1 reads SEHNR; CDR2 reads FQNEAQ (reference sequence). CDR3 region: CASSYSGTQETQYF.

The CDR3 protein is CSVGSGASTDTQYF. This chain uses TRBV29-1 with TRBJ2-3; the TCRdb D gene call, TRBD1, has no DNA to confirm it. CDR3 size: 14 residues. Germline values: CDR1 SQVTM, CDR2 ANQGSEA.

V usage is TRBV25-1 and J usage is TRBJ2-1; TCRdb's assignment of TRBD2 cannot be checked, as there is no DNA. CDR1 is MGHDK, CDR2 SYGVNS, per germline. CDR3 size: 15 residues. CDR3 amino acids: CASSLISGGNNEQFF. Together with reference TRBV25-1 and TRBJ2-1, the CDR3 gives the full variable domain: EADIYQTPRYLVIGTGKKITLECSQTMGHDKMYWYQQDPGMELHLIHYSYGVNSTEKGDLSSESTVSRIRTEHFPLTLESARPSHTSQYLCASSLISGGNNEQFFGPGTRLTVL.

This chain connects TRBV9 to TRBJ2-7; as DNA is missing, the TRBD1 call by TCRdb cannot be tested. Germline V gives CDR1 SGDLS, CDR2 YYNGEE. This CDR3 is built from 16 residues. The CDR3: CASSVEGERERYEQYF.

The V and J genes are TRBV20-1 and TRBJ1-3. CDR3 length: 14 residues. Germline V gives CDR1 DFQATT, CDR2 SNEGSKA (reference sequence). The chain's CDR3 is CSARDRSSGNTIYF.

V gene TRBV28 combines with J gene TRBJ2-3. Germline CDR1 reads MDHEN; CDR2 reads SYDVKM. The CDR3 contains 12 residues. CDR3 protein: CASSQLGDTQYF.

The rearrangement joins TRBV29-1 to TRBJ1-2. The CDR3 spans 13 residues. CDR1 is SQVTM, CDR2 ANQGSEA, per germline. The CDR3 region is CSVRHPANYGYTF. Complete variable domain (other parts from reference TRBV29-1 and TRBJ1-2): SAVISQKPSRDICQRGTSLTIQCQVDSQVTMMFWYRQQPGQSLTLIATANQGSEATYESGFVIDKFPISRPNLTFSTLTVSNMSPEDSSIYLCSVRHPANYGYTFGSGTRLTVV.

The chain has TRBV4-1 and TRBJ2-7. Germline loops: CDR1 MGHRA, CDR2 YSYEKL. This CDR3 is built from 13 residues. The CDR3 is CASSQEVVYEQYF.

The chain has TRBV19 and TRBJ1-1; the TCRdb D gene call, TRBD1, has no DNA to confirm it. The CDR3 consists of 14 residues. Germline V gene sequence: CDR1 LNHDA, CDR2 SQIVND (reference sequence). The CDR3 sequence: CASNTGAGNTEAFF.

The chain recombines TRBV20-1 with TRBJ2-5; TCRdb picks TRBD1, but there is no DNA to check that call. Germline V gene lookup returns CDR1 DFQATT and CDR2 SNEGSKA (reference sequence). The CDR3 loop spans 16 amino acids. CDR3 sequence: CSARDPLGTGEETQYF.

This chain links TRBV5-1 with TRBJ2-2. This CDR3 is built from 15 residues. CDR1 and CDR2 from the germline V gene are SGHRS and YFSETQ. The CDR3 is CASRSWTGNTGELFF.